The next 2 T cell receptor beta chains were all read from a single sample in a study of blood T cell repertoires in COVID-19. Clones were read by immunoSEQ multiplex PCR, and TCRdb kept only the in-frame ones, dropping some. Of roughly 96,000 clones in the sample, 82% were seen once. Sequencing used peripheral blood. The receptor source for this set is an elderly man with acute or convalescent COVID-19.

This clone came up a few times. The chain employs TRBV5-1 and TRBJ2-1, with 15 nucleotides matching TRBD2. The ends lost 4 bases at V and 7 bases at J; junction bases unmatched: 3. The CDR3 totals 15 residues. Germline V gives CDR1 SGHRS, CDR2 YFSETQ. CDR3 in amino acids: CASSVGTSGRNEQFF. In nucleotides, the CDR3 is TGCGCCAGCAGCGTCGGGACTAGCGGGAGGAATGAGCAGTTCTTC.

This clone was detected once. The chain couples TRBV5-8 to TRBJ2-2; TRBD2 might be the D (6 bases). V lost 3 bases, J lost 6 bases, and 21 bases lay in between. CDR1 SGHTS and CDR2 YDEGEE come from the germline V gene. The length of the CDR3 is 17 residues. CDR3 DNA: TGTGCCAGCAGCTGGTGGTCGGGGGATGGAGATTCCGGGGAGCTGTTTTTT. Its protein product is CASSWWSGDGDSGELFF.